The next 3 T cell receptor beta chains were all read from a single sample in a study of blood T cell repertoires in COVID-19. Using immunoSEQ multiplex PCR, the repertoire was profiled, and TCRdb retains in-frame clones only, with some absent. The data hold 110,000 or so clones, with 85% observed a single time. The sequenced sample consisted of peripheral blood. All receptors derive from a human donor in a cohort sampled during active COVID-19.

This sequence joins TRBV2 and TRBJ2-1; TRBD2 agrees at 13 bases. V dropped 3 bases and J dropped 4; count of bases not matched to a gene: 3. The germline V gene encodes CDR1 SNHLY and CDR2 FYNNEI. The CDR3 runs to 16 residues. Here the CDR3 DNA reads TGTGCCAGCAGTGATAAGGGACTAGCGGGATACAATGAGCAGTTCTTC. This codes for CASSDKGLAGYNEQFF.

The DNA for the CDR3 is TGTGCCATCAGTGAGGGGGGGGCGCAGGTGAATGAGCAGTTCTTC. Translating it yields CAISEGGAQVNEQFF. This chain uses TRBV10-3 with TRBJ2-1; D is perhaps TRBD2 (7 bases). This CDR3 spans 15 amino acids. CDR1 is ENHRY and CDR2 is SYGVKD in the germline V gene. The ends were cut back, 2 bases at V and 7 bases at J, with 15 bases in the middle.

The chain employs TRBV4-2 and TRBJ2-7; possible D gene TRBD1, 5 bases. This CDR3 spans 15 amino acids. Trimming shortened V by 1 base and J by 2 bases, and 12 bases separated the two germline ends. The germline V gene encodes CDR1 LGHNA and CDR2 YNFKEQ. The chain's CDR3 is CASSQASDSPYEQYF. CDR3 sequence (DNA): TGTGCCAGCAGCCAAGCCTCTGACAGTCCCTACGAGCAGTACTTC.